One sample yielded the 25 T cell receptor beta chains listed below, sequenced in a study of blood T cell repertoires in COVID-19. TCRdb's copy holds only in-frame clones and misses some; the assay was immunoSEQ multiplex PCR. This table has about 100,000 clones, 91% appearing once. Sequences were obtained from peripheral blood. Receptors were obtained from a human donor in a cohort sampled during active COVID-19.

The chain joins TRBV6-1 to TRBJ2-1; 10 bases agree with TRBD2. Germline lookup yields CDR1 MNHNS and CDR2 SASEGT. The CDR3 runs to 17 residues. J gave up 6 bases and V 2 bases, and 10 bases lay outside the gene matches. CDR3 region: CASSEWSSGRPFNEQFF. The CDR3 nucleotides read TGTGCCAGCAGTGAATGGAGTAGCGGGAGGCCATTCAATGAGCAGTTCTTC.

The chain combines TRBV18 with TRBJ1-2; D possibly corresponds to TRBD1 (6 bases). The CDR3 is 14 amino acids. The germline gives CDR1 KGHSH, CDR2 LQKENI. V was shortened by 3 bases and J by 4 bases, with 12 bases between the two germline ends. The CDR3 is CASSPDQTGYGYTF. The CDR3 DNA reads as TGTGCCAGCTCACCCGATCAGACAGGCTATGGCTACACCTTC.

The rearrangement uses TRBV29-1 and TRBJ1-2; D call uncertain. The CDR3 is 14 residues long. Deletions cut 0 bases from V and 4 bases from J, with 12 bases between. Germline assignment: CDR1 SQVTM and CDR2 ANQGSEA. The CDR3 spells CSVEDLRSGYGYTF. The CDR3 DNA follows: TGCAGCGTTGAAGATCTTAGGTCAGGCTATGGCTACACCTTC. The full variable domain, in which reference TRBV29-1 and TRBJ1-2 provide the parts outside the CDR3, is SAVISQKPSRDICQRGTSLTIQCQVDSQVTMMFWYRQQPGQSLTLIATANQGSEATYESGFVIDKFPISRPNLTFSTLTVSNMSPEDSSIYLCSVEDLRSGYGYTFGSGTRLTVV.

V usage is TRBV9 and J usage is TRBJ1-2; no clear D. The CDR3 runs to 15 residues. Looked up from germline, CDR1 is SGDLS and CDR2 is YYNGEE. With 0 bases removed from V and 4 bases from J, the gap between germline ends came to 13 bases. The CDR3 region is CASSVGVDTIYGYTF. The CDR3 bases are TGTGCCAGCAGCGTAGGGGTTGACACCATCTATGGCTACACCTTC.

This chain connects TRBV6-1 to TRBJ2-7; 10 bases line up with TRBD1. The germline V gene has CDR1 MNHNS and CDR2 SASEGT. V lost 3 bases to trimming and J lost 4 bases; unmatched junction nucleotides: 9. CDR3 length: 16 residues. Written as DNA, the CDR3 is TGTGCCAGCAGTGATTTCCGAGACAGGGGGCTTTACGAGCAGTACTTC. It specifies CASSDFRDRGLYEQYF.

For the CDR3, the DNA is TGTGCCAGCTCACGACAGAAAGAATTTGAAGCTTTCTTT. This encodes CASSRQKEFEAFF. J is TRBJ1-1 and V is TRBV27; D is possibly TRBD1 (5 bases). The length of the CDR3 is 13 residues. Trimming pared 8 bases from V and 7 bases from J, leaving 17 bases between. CDR1 MNHEY and CDR2 SMNVEV come from the germline V gene (reference sequence).

The rearrangement links TRBV4-3 to TRBJ1-1, with 12 bases matching TRBD1. The CDR3 extends over 15 amino acids. Losses at the gene ends were 6 bases for V and 4 bases for J; bases not matched to a gene: 6. Germline values: CDR1 LGHNA, CDR2 YSLEER. The chain's CDR3 is CASRPGQGAGTEAFF. The CDR3 DNA follows: TGCGCCAGCAGACCGGGACAGGGGGCTGGCACTGAAGCTTTCTTT.

The chain couples TRBV15 to TRBJ2-1; TRBD2 agrees at 8 bases. V was pared by 10 bases and J by 7 bases, with 9 bases of the junction left unmatched. This CDR3 spans 13 amino acids. Germline values: CDR1 LNHNV, CDR2 YYDKDF (reference sequence). DNA for the CDR3: TGTGCCATAAGCGGGAGACTGGTTAATGAGCAGTTCTTC. Translated: CAISGRLVNEQFF.

The chain has TRBV11-2 and TRBJ1-2, with 7 bases fitting TRBD1. The V gene end was trimmed by 5 bases and the J gene end by 0 bases; junction bases not matched to a gene: 6. Germline lookup yields CDR1 SGHAT and CDR2 FQNNGV. The CDR3 consists of 15 residues. CDR3 DNA sequence: TGTGCCAGCAGCCCTCAGGGGGGCCCTAACTATGGCTACACCTTC. It encodes CASSPQGGPNYGYTF. The whole variable domain, filled in from reference TRBV11-2 and TRBJ1-2, reads EAGVAQSPRYKIIEKRQSVAFWCNPISGHATLYWYQQILGQGPKLLIQFQNNGVVDDSQLPKDRFSAERLKGVDSTLKIQPAKLEDSAVYLCASSPQGGPNYGYTFGSGTRLTVV.

The chain recombines TRBV24-1 with TRBJ2-7; possible D gene TRBD2, 5 bases. V lost 1 base and J 7 bases, leaving 10 bases between the germline ends. This CDR3 comprises 13 residues. In germline, CDR1 is KGHDR, CDR2 SFDVKD. CDR3 sequence: CATSDFSAREQYF. CDR3 DNA sequence: TGTGCCACCAGTGATTTTAGCGCTAGAGAGCAGTACTTC.

J is TRBJ1-6 and V is TRBV6-5, with no clear D. The CDR3 covers 13 residues. Germline V gene lookup returns CDR1 MNHEY and CDR2 SVGAGI. The V end lost 2 bases, the J end lost 9 bases, and 8 bases lay between the germline ends. The CDR3 is CASSYEQSSPLHF. CDR3 sequence (DNA): TGTGCCAGCAGTTACGAACAGAGTTCACCCCTCCACTTT.

This chain joins TRBV19 and TRBJ2-2; 9 bases line up with TRBD2. CDR1 is LNHDA, CDR2 SQIVND, per germline (reference sequence). Trimming took 5 bases from V and 7 from J; bases not matched to a gene: 11. CDR3 length: 16 amino acids. The CDR3: CASSPFLSGSGGELFF. CDR3 in DNA: TGTGCCAGTAGTCCCTTTCTTAGCGGGAGTGGCGGGGAGCTGTTTTTT.

CDR3 in DNA: TGTGCCAGCAGCCCCAGCTCCTACGAGCAGTACTTC. Amino acids: CASSPSSYEQYF. The chain employs TRBV7-8 and TRBJ2-7, with unresolved D. The CDR3 extends over 12 amino acids. V gave up 5 bases and J gave up 0 bases, with 5 bases separating them. Germline CDR1 and CDR2: SGHVS and FQNEAQ.

The chain employs TRBV2 and TRBJ2-1, with 7 nucleotides matching TRBD2. The CDR3 runs 16 residues. The V gene end was trimmed by 6 bases and the J gene end by 8 bases; junction bases not matched to a gene: 16. The germline V gene encodes CDR1 SNHLY and CDR2 FYNNEI. The CDR3 nucleotides are TGTGCCAGCAGAGGTTTCAAGCGGGGACCGGGGTATGAGCAGTTCTTC. This codes for CASRGFKRGPGYEQFF.

This clone was observed once. The chain employs TRBV7-2 and TRBJ2-1, with D tentatively TRBD2 (5 bases). The CDR3 has 14 amino acids. The germline CDR1 and CDR2 sequences are SGHTA and FQGNSA. The V gene lost 5 bases and the J gene lost 5 bases, with 13 bases spanning the gap. DNA of the CDR3: TGTGCCAGCAGCCGCCCCGGGAACAACAATGAGCAGTTCTTC. This translates into CASSRPGNNNEQFF.

This clone was seen a single time. The V and J genes are TRBV25-1 and TRBJ1-4; 8 bases are a match to TRBD1. Germline trimming cut 0 bases from V and 6 bases from J; bases unmatched to any gene: 9. The V gene's germline CDR1 is MGHDK and CDR2 SYGVNS. The CDR3 loop spans 17 amino acids. The CDR3 loop reads CASSEYPRDRPDEKLFF. For the CDR3, the DNA is TGTGCCAGCAGTGAATATCCTCGGGACAGGCCTGATGAAAAACTGTTTTTT.

The gene calls are TRBV6-5 and TRBJ2-3, with TRBD2 matching over 7 bases. This CDR3 has 14 amino acids. Trimming cost V 2 bases and J 6 bases; bases outside gene matches: 5. Germline CDR1 is MNHEY and CDR2 is SVGAGI. DNA for the CDR3: TGTGCCAGCAGTTACACGGGGGGTTGGGATACGCAGTATTTT. It codes for CASSYTGGWDTQYF.

The gene calls are TRBV30 and TRBJ1-2; D unresolved. Trimming stripped 1 base from V and 0 bases from J, with 9 bases between. CDR1 GTSNPN and CDR2 SVGIG come from the germline V gene (reference sequence). The CDR3 totals 14 residues. The CDR3 DNA reads TGTGCCTGGAGTGCTCAGGCTACTAACTATGGCTACACCTTC. The encoded protein is CAWSAQATNYGYTF.

The V call is TRBV5-1, the J call TRBJ1-2; TRBD1 is a possible D gene (6 bases). The CDR3 has 17 residues. V was trimmed by 4 bases and J by 1 base, leaving 20 bases between them. The germline V gene has CDR1 SGHRS and CDR2 YFSETQ. The CDR3 protein is CASSLRTDINLNYGYTF. CDR3 DNA sequence: TGCGCCAGCAGCCTCAGGACAGATATAAACCTTAACTATGGCTACACCTTC.

The rearrangement links TRBV7-2 to TRBJ1-1; maybe TRBD1 (5 bases). The CDR3 extends over 15 amino acids. Trimming took 5 bases from V and 7 from J, leaving 20 bases between them. Germline loops: CDR1 SGHTA, CDR2 FQGNSA. The CDR3 DNA is TGTGCCAGCAGCCCCTGGGCCGGCAGGGATGGTGAAGCTTTCTTT. Its translation: CASSPWAGRDGEAFF.

The rearrangement links TRBV5-4 to TRBJ2-5, with no clear D. With 4 bases removed from V and 0 bases from J, the gap between germline ends came to 4 bases. The germline V gene has CDR1 SGHNT and CDR2 YYREEE (reference sequence). This CDR3 region has 12 residues. Written as DNA, the CDR3 is TGTGCCAGCAGCACAAACCAAGAGACCCAGTACTTC. It translates to CASSTNQETQYF.

The rearrangement links TRBV24-1 to TRBJ2-1; D ambiguous. The CDR3 covers 13 residues. The germline V gene has CDR1 KGHDR and CDR2 SFDVKD. Trimming removed 2 bases from V and 5 bases from J, with 6 bases in between. The CDR3 reads CATSDYNNNEQFF. The CDR3 region has the DNA TGTGCCACCAGTGATTATAACAACAATGAGCAGTTCTTC.

The count of this clone is one. The CDR3 DNA follows: TGCGCCAGCAGCTTGATAACAGGCTACGAGCAGTACTTC. It specifies CASSLITGYEQYF. V is TRBV5-1 and J is TRBJ2-7; a possible D gene is TRBD1 (5 bases). Germline V lookup: CDR1 SGHRS, CDR2 YFSETQ. V was cut by 1 base and J by 3 bases, with 8 bases left in between. The CDR3 extends over 13 amino acids.

The chain couples TRBV28 to TRBJ1-5, with D possibly being TRBD1 (6 bases). The CDR3 extends over 15 amino acids. Trimming shortened V by 0 bases and J by 4 bases, and 10 bases separated the two germline ends. Germline CDR1 and CDR2: MDHEN and SYDVKM. In DNA, the CDR3 is TGTGCCAGCAGTTTATGGGACAGAACGAATCAGCCCCAGCATTTT. Its translation is CASSLWDRTNQPQHF. The entire variable domain, with the rest obtained from reference TRBV28 and TRBJ1-5, is as follows: DVKVTQSSRYLVKRTGEKVFLECVQDMDHENMFWYRQDPGLGLRLIYFSYDVKMKEKGDIPEGYSVSREKKERFSLILESASTNQTSMYLCASSLWDRTNQPQHFGDGTRLSIL.

The chain combines TRBV19 with TRBJ1-5; tentative D call: TRBD1 (5 bases). CDR1 is LNHDA and CDR2 is SQIVND in the germline V gene (reference sequence). Trimming cost V 6 bases and J 6 bases, with 18 bases left between them. This CDR3 has 15 amino acids. CDR3 in amino acids: CASRSGKLGGQPQHF. For the CDR3, the DNA is TGTGCCAGTAGGAGCGGGAAACTCGGGGGTCAGCCCCAGCATTTT.